The 15 T cell receptor beta chains reported below all come from one sample, sequenced in a study of cytomegalovirus exposure and HLA in healthy donors. The primer mix had 60 Vbeta and 13 Jbeta primers. TCRdb keeps only in-frame clones here, not all; method: immunoSEQ multiplex PCR. The table includes 150,000 to 160,000 clones, roughly 77% detected once. Sequencing was carried out using PBMCs. Receptor source: a man aged 25-45 years in good health and CMV-seropositive.

The DNA for the CDR3 is TGTGCCAGCAGCCCGGACAGGTTTTACAATGAGCAGTTCTTC. As protein: CASSPDRFYNEQFF. V gene TRBV11-2 combines with J gene TRBJ2-1, with 7 bases lining up with TRBD1. The germline CDR1 and CDR2 sequences are SGHAT and FQNNGV. Trimming took 5 bases from V and 4 from J; bases not matched to a gene: 5. The length of the CDR3 is 14 residues.

This chain uses TRBV4-2 with TRBJ1-2, with 8 bases lining up with TRBD1. Trimming cost V 0 bases and J 5 bases; bases outside gene matches: 5. Germline CDR1 and CDR2: LGHNA and YNFKEQ. The CDR3 length is 15 residues. This CDR3 reads CASSQETGDIYGYTF. The CDR3 nucleotides are TGTGCCAGCAGCCAAGAGACAGGGGATATATATGGCTACACCTTC.

J is TRBJ2-7 and V is TRBV6-5; the match to TRBD2 covers 11 bases. V shed 6 bases and J 3 bases; nucleotides not matched to a gene: 4. Per germline, CDR1 MNHEY and CDR2 SVGAGI. The CDR3 sequence is 14 residues long. CDR3 in amino acids: CASRQTSGVYEQYF. The CDR3 DNA sequence: TGTGCCAGCAGGCAGACTAGCGGGGTCTACGAGCAGTACTTC.

CDR3 sequence: CASSAEAGEDEQFF. The DNA for the CDR3 is TGTGCCAGCAGTGCTGAAGCGGGAGAGGATGAGCAGTTCTTC. This rearrangement joins TRBV25-1 to TRBJ2-1; the match to TRBD2 covers 8 bases. CDR3 length: 14 residues. V lost 4 bases to trimming and J lost 8 bases; unmatched junction nucleotides: 7. Germline CDR1 is MGHDK and CDR2 is SYGVNS.

V and J are TRBV10-3 and TRBJ2-1, with D tentatively TRBD2 (6 bases). The CDR3 runs to 12 residues. The V end was cut by 2 bases, the J end by 16 bases, with 15 bases between. Germline CDR1 reads ENHRY; CDR2 reads SYGVKD. CDR3 nucleotides: TGTGCCATCAGTGAGGGGCCAGGAGGGGAATTCTTC. Protein product: CAISEGPGGEFF.

This clone was detected once. The CDR3 DNA sequence: TGTGCCAGCAGCTTAGATACAGGGAACTATGGCTACACCTTC. Protein: CASSLDTGNYGYTF. This chain connects TRBV11-2 to TRBJ1-2, with D possibly TRBD1 on 6 matching bases. The germline V gene encodes CDR1 SGHAT and CDR2 FQNNGV. The CDR3 runs 14 residues. Trimming took 0 bases from V and 2 from J, leaving 7 bases between them.

The chain employs TRBV7-6 and TRBJ2-2; 9 positions match TRBD1. V was clipped by 5 bases and J by 7 bases; unmatched bases: 5. In germline, CDR1 is SGHVS, CDR2 FNYEAQ. The CDR3 length is 14 residues. The CDR3 bases are TGTGCCAGCAGCGCTGACAGGGGGGACGGGGAGCTGTTTTTT. It yields the protein CASSADRGDGELFF.

This clone was seen only once. This rearrangement joins TRBV14 to TRBJ1-2, with D perhaps TRBD1 (5 bases). The germline V gene encodes CDR1 SGHDN and CDR2 FVKESK. The CDR3 sequence is 15 residues long. V was shortened by 4 bases and J by 6 bases, with 18 bases between the two germline ends. The CDR3 sequence: CASSPYAATVDGYTF. The CDR3, as DNA: TGTGCCAGCAGCCCCTATGCAGCGACAGTGGATGGCTACACCTTC. The whole variable domain, remainder taken from reference TRBV14 and TRBJ1-2, is EAGVTQFPSHSVIEKGQTVTLRCDPISGHDNLYWYRRVMGKEIKFLLHFVKESKQDESGMPNNRFLAERTGGTYSTLKVQPAELEDSGVYFCASSPYAATVDGYTFGSGTRLTVV.

This chain connects TRBV5-1 to TRBJ2-7; TRBD1 might be the D (5 bases). The V and J ends lost 3 bases and 1 base respectively, with 20 bases between them. CDR3 length: 17 amino acids. Germline-derived CDR1 and CDR2 are SGHRS and YFSETQ. CDR3 nucleotides: TGCGCCAGCAGCTCTCTCCATACAGGCGAGAGGTCCTACGAGCAGTACTTC. This translates into CASSSLHTGERSYEQYF.

The chain combines TRBV7-3 with TRBJ2-5, with a weak D call TRBD2 (6 bases). This CDR3 is 15 amino acids long. Germline V lookup: CDR1 SGHTA, CDR2 FQGTGA. Trimming left V 0 bases short and J 1 base short, with 9 bases between. DNA for the CDR3: TGTGCCAGCAGCTTAACGTCGGGGGTCCAAGAGACCCAGTACTTC. Its protein product is CASSLTSGVQETQYF.

The rearrangement uses TRBV15 and TRBJ2-1; TRBD1 agrees at 7 bases. The germline V gene has CDR1 LNHNV and CDR2 YYDKDF (reference sequence). The CDR3 is 15 residues long. J was trimmed by 3 bases and V by 8 bases; bases with no gene match: 10. CDR3 loop: CATGHRDRNYNEQFF. In nucleotides, the CDR3 is TGTGCCACCGGCCACCGGGACAGAAACTACAATGAGCAGTTCTTC.

The rearrangement links TRBV2 to TRBJ2-3, with TRBD2 identical over 7 bases. Trimming at V came to 1 base and at J to 3 bases, leaving 4 bases not matched to a gene. The CDR3 loop spans 15 amino acids. Looked up from germline, CDR1 is SNHLY and CDR2 is FYNNEI. The CDR3, as DNA: TGTGCCAGCAGTGAAGTGGGAGGGCCGACAGATACGCAGTATTTT. Translation: CASSEVGGPTDTQYF.

As regards this clone: Its ends do not fully match the called genes, so a read error is possible. J is TRBJ1-2 and V is TRBV2; D gene uncertain. This CDR3 comprises 8 residues. Germline CDR1 and CDR2: SNHLY and FYNNEI. CDR3 in amino acids: CASSNRAF. In DNA, the CDR3 is TGTGCCAGCAGCAACCGGGCCTTC.

V usage is TRBV4-2 and J usage is TRBJ2-7; possibly TRBD2 for D (5 bases). V was cut by 1 base and J by 2 bases, with 9 bases left in between. The germline V gene has CDR1 LGHNA and CDR2 YNFKEQ. The CDR3 has 14 amino acids. The CDR3 protein is CASSQVAGPYEQYF. The CDR3 DNA reads TGTGCCAGCAGCCAAGTTGCGGGTCCCTACGAGCAGTACTTC.

The V call is TRBV19, the J call TRBJ2-3; D possibly corresponds to TRBD1 (6 bases). The CDR3 is 13 amino acids. Germline V gene sequence: CDR1 LNHDA, CDR2 SQIVND (reference sequence). V was pared by 9 bases and J by 4 bases, with 14 bases between. CDR3 loop: CASSQGLPDTQYF. The CDR3 DNA is TGTGCCAGCTCTCAGGGGTTGCCAGATACGCAGTATTTT.